Shown below are 17 T cell receptor beta chains from a single sample sequenced in a study of blood T cell repertoires in COVID-19. The assay was immunoSEQ multiplex PCR, and TCRdb's table has in-frame clones only and misses some. The data contain 75,000 or so clones, over 75% of them seen just once; the ten biggest clones take up around 29%. Sequenced sample: peripheral blood. All receptors derive from a man in his forties or fifties with acute or convalescent COVID-19.

The chain uses TRBV19 and TRBJ1-1; 7 nucleotides match TRBD1. V shed 4 bases, J shed 4 bases, and the junction held 9 bases outside the gene matches. The CDR3 covers 15 residues. Germline values: CDR1 LNHDA, CDR2 SQIVND (reference sequence). The DNA for the CDR3 is TGTGCCAGTAGTACCCACAGGGGTCCGCTCACTGAAGCTTTCTTT. It is translated as CASSTHRGPLTEAFF.

CDR3 nucleotides: TGCAGCGTTGCCTCCGGGACTAGCGGGGTGGGAGATACGCAGTATTTT. Protein: CSVASGTSGVGDTQYF. V gene TRBV29-1 combines with J gene TRBJ2-3; TRBD2 agrees at 13 bases. The ends lost 4 bases at V and 5 bases at J; junction bases unmatched: 9. This CDR3 is built from 16 residues. CDR1 is SQVTM and CDR2 is ANQGSEA in the germline V gene.

The chain links TRBV5-1 to TRBJ2-5; 12 bases align to TRBD1. V was clipped by 4 bases and J by 4 bases; unmatched bases: 5. This CDR3 region has 15 residues. The germline V gene has CDR1 SGHRS and CDR2 YFSETQ. The CDR3 is CASSGGQGAPETQYF. For the CDR3, the DNA is TGCGCCAGCAGCGGGGGACAGGGGGCCCCAGAGACCCAGTACTTC.

This chain links TRBV25-1 with TRBJ2-1; the D is unclear. Germline CDR1 and CDR2: MGHDK and SYGVNS. The CDR3 spans 13 residues. V dropped 6 bases and J dropped 2 bases, with 8 bases sitting between them. CDR3 coding DNA: TGTGCCAGCAGGAGAGACACCTACAATGAGCAGTTCTTC. It codes for CASRRDTYNEQFF. Combining the CDR3 with reference TRBV25-1 and TRBJ2-1 gives the whole variable domain EADIYQTPRYLVIGTGKKITLECSQTMGHDKMYWYQQDPGMELHLIHYSYGVNSTEKGDLSSESTVSRIRTEHFPLTLESARPSHTSQYLCASRRDTYNEQFFGPGTRLTVL.

The V gene is TRBV29-1, the J gene TRBJ1-3; D remains ambiguous. V was clipped by 8 bases and J by 4 bases, with 15 bases between them. The CDR3 contains 13 residues. Germline V gene sequence: CDR1 SQVTM, CDR2 ANQGSEA. Here the CDR3 reads CSPGLSGGNTIYF. CDR3 bases: TGCAGCCCCGGACTGTCCGGAGGAAACACCATATATTTT.

The V gene is TRBV2, the J gene TRBJ2-7; 7 nucleotides agree with TRBD1. The CDR3 spans 12 residues. V shed 8 bases, J shed 0 bases, and the junction held 1 base outside the gene matches. The V gene's germline CDR1 is SNHLY and CDR2 FYNNEI. The CDR3 here is CASGQDSYEQYF. DNA for the CDR3: TGTGCCAGCGGACAGGACTCCTACGAGCAGTACTTC.

The chain couples TRBV9 to TRBJ1-2; D is uncertain. The V end was cut by 1 base, the J end by 4 bases, with 14 bases between. Germline CDR1 is SGDLS and CDR2 is YYNGEE. This CDR3 is built from 15 residues. The CDR3 loop is CASSVNLDSPYGYTF. Here the CDR3 DNA reads TGTGCCAGCAGCGTAAATTTGGACTCGCCCTATGGCTACACCTTC. Supplemented by reference TRBV9 and TRBJ1-2, the full variable domain reads DSGVTQTPKHLITATGQRVTLRCSPRSGDLSVYWYQQSLDQGLQFLIQYYNGEERAKGNILERFSAQQFPDLHSELNLSSLELGDSALYFCASSVNLDSPYGYTFGSGTRLTVV.

This chain links TRBV5-6 with TRBJ1-3; 7 positions match TRBD1. V was clipped by 2 bases and J by 3 bases; unmatched bases: 11. CDR1 and CDR2 (germline): SGHDT, YYEEEE. The CDR3 runs to 17 residues. The CDR3 reads CASSFLGQDNSGNTIYF. For the CDR3, the DNA is TGTGCCAGCAGCTTCCTCGGACAGGATAATAGTGGAAACACCATATATTTT.

V is TRBV14 and J is TRBJ1-2, with a tentative D call TRBD1 (6 bases). The CDR3 covers 13 residues. Trimming left V 4 bases short and J 8 bases short, with 14 bases between. Germline loops: CDR1 SGHDN, CDR2 FVKESK. In DNA, the CDR3 is TGTGCCAGCAGCCCAACGGACAGATTAGGCTACACCTTC. Amino acids: CASSPTDRLGYTF.

This chain joins TRBV2 and TRBJ2-1; the D is unclear. V was trimmed by 5 bases and J by 7 bases, leaving 9 bases between them. This CDR3 region has 12 residues. Germline CDR1 is SNHLY and CDR2 is FYNNEI. The CDR3 here is CASSIFINEQFF. The CDR3 DNA is TGTGCCAGCAGTATTTTTATAAATGAGCAGTTCTTC.

This chain connects TRBV6-5 to TRBJ2-2; no clear D. CDR1 and CDR2 from the germline V gene are MNHEY and SVGAGI. V lost 4 bases and J 5 bases, leaving 5 bases between the germline ends. The CDR3 contains 12 residues. The CDR3 loop reads CASSFMTGELFF. The CDR3 region has the DNA TGTGCCAGCAGTTTCATGACCGGGGAGCTGTTTTTT.

The chain joins TRBV3-1 (or the pseudogene TRBV3-2) to TRBJ2-7; D is possibly TRBD2 (6 bases). The CDR3 is 15 residues long. Germline V gene lookup returns CDR1 LGHDT and CDR2 YNNKEL (reference sequence). Trimming removed 4 bases at V and 1 base at J, with 14 bases between. The CDR3 DNA reads as TGTGCCAGCAGCCCCCGGGCCCGGGGGTCCTACGAGCAGTACTTC. Amino acid sequence: CASSPRARGSYEQYF.

The chain joins TRBV7-2 to TRBJ1-6, with TRBD1 matching over 8 bases. This CDR3 contains 16 residues. The trim removed 2 bases at V and 10 bases at J, leaving 10 bases unmatched. Per the germline V gene, CDR1 is SGHTA and CDR2 is FQGNSA. The CDR3 region is CASSLLGAGGGSPLHF. CDR3 nucleotide sequence: TGTGCCAGCAGCTTACTTGGGGCAGGGGGCGGGTCACCCCTCCACTTT.

The chain links TRBV2 to TRBJ2-2; D is perhaps TRBD1 (6 bases). The CDR3 totals 20 residues. V lost 0 bases and J lost 1, with 21 bases in between. Germline CDR1 and CDR2: SNHLY and FYNNEI. CDR3 in amino acids: CASSEARLGAEPLNTGELFF. CDR3 DNA: TGTGCCAGCAGTGAAGCTCGCCTGGGGGCAGAACCACTGAACACCGGGGAGCTGTTTTTT.

As regards this clone: Additional DNA sequences in this sample encode the identical CDR3. The rearrangement uses TRBV6-5 and TRBJ2-1; 9 nucleotides agree with TRBD2. Germline assignment: CDR1 MNHEY and CDR2 SVGAGI. The CDR3 length is 14 residues. V was pared by 5 bases and J by 5 bases, with 4 bases of the junction left unmatched. The CDR3 sequence: CASSPGTSNNEQFF. The CDR3 DNA follows: TGTGCCAGCAGTCCCGGGACTAGCAACAATGAGCAGTTCTTC.

The CDR3 here is CASSLVRGRGAITYSGANVLTF. The CDR3 nucleotides read TGTGCCAGCAGCTTAGTAAGGGGGAGGGGAGCGATTACCTACTCTGGGGCCAACGTCCTGACTTTC. This chain uses TRBV7-8 with TRBJ2-6; TRBD2 is a possible D gene (7 bases). V lost 1 base and J 0 bases, leaving 25 bases between the germline ends. Germline V gives CDR1 SGHVS, CDR2 FQNEAQ. CDR3 size: 22 residues.

This chain joins TRBV6-5 and TRBJ2-7, with 9 bases that match TRBD1. The V and J ends lost 5 bases and 7 bases, in that order; junction bases with no gene match: 9. Germline V gives CDR1 MNHEY, CDR2 SVGAGI. This CDR3 contains 14 residues. The CDR3 DNA reads as TGTGCCAGCAGTCCTTGGACAGGGGTGGATGAGCAGTACTTC. Its protein is CASSPWTGVDEQYF.